The rows below give T cell receptor beta chains drawn from one sample of a study of T cell responses to AZD1222 COVID-19 vaccine. The repertoire was sequenced with immunoSEQ multiplex PCR; TCRdb's copy has only in-frame clones and lacks some. The table has 110,000 to 150,000 clones, 75% to 90% seen once; the top ten hold approximately 4.5%. Sequencing used peripheral blood, obtained on day 0 of AZD1222 vaccination. The receptor source for this set is an adult in good health. CDR3s include the opening cysteine and the closing phenylalanine or tryptophan. The D gene is left open where the match is weak. Some rows mark clone size as missing; the rest say once, few, many or name a class of expanded clone.

V	size	D	J	DNA	CDR3
TRBV28	once	TRBD1	TRBJ2-7	TGTGCCAGCAGTATCCGACAGGGACAGGGGTACTACGAGCAGTACTTC	CASSIRQGQGYYEQYF
TRBV5-6	.	.	TRBJ2-7	TGTGCCAGCACGAGAGGGGGACTCTACGAGCAGTACTTC	CASTRGGLYEQYF
TRBV5-5	.	TRBD1	TRBJ1-4	TGTGCCAGCAGCCCCGGGTGGGACAGGGGAAATGAAAAACTGTTTTTT	CASSPGWDRGNEKLFF
TRBV7-8	.	.	TRBJ1-1	TGTGCCAGCAGCTACAGGACCATGAACACTGAAGCTTTCTTT	CASSYRTMNTEAFF
TRBV6-6	.	TRBD2	TRBJ2-7	TGTGCCAGCAGTTACGGTAGCGGGAGCTCCTACGAGCAGTACTTC	CASSYGSGSSYEQYF
TRBV5-1	.	.	TRBJ2-1	TGCGCCAGCAGCTTGGGACAACTGGCCTACAATGAGCAGTTCTTC	CASSLGQLAYNEQFF
TRBV5-4	.	.	TRBJ1-1	TGTGCCAGCAACTTCAGGGAGAACACTGAAGCTTTCTTT	CASNFRENTEAFF
TRBV2	.	.	TRBJ2-7	TGTGCCAGCGGGGTCTACGAGCAGTACTTC	CASGVYEQYF
TRBV13	once	.	TRBJ1-1	TGTGCCAGCAGCTTCCGACGGAACACTGAAGCTTTCTTT	CASSFRRNTEAFF
TRBV6-5	medium-sized	TRBD1	TRBJ1-2	TGTGCCAGCAGTTCACCCGACAGGGGCGACTATGGCTACACCTTC	CASSSPDRGDYGYTF
TRBV15	.	.	TRBJ1-5	TGTGCCACCAGCAAAGGTACAGGTAGCAATCAGCCCCAGCATTTT	CATSKGTGSNQPQHF
TRBV6-1	.	TRBD2	TRBJ2-1	TGTGCCAGCAGTGAACTAGCGGGTATCAATGAGCAGTTCTTC	CASSELAGINEQFF
TRBV5-1	.	.	TRBJ1-6	TGCGCCAGCAGCTTGGCCGAGGTTAATTCACCCCTCCACTTT	CASSLAEVNSPLHF
TRBV29-1	.	.	TRBJ2-1	TGCAGCGTGGGACACGGCAATTACAATGAGCAGTTCTTC	CSVGHGNYNEQFF
TRBV2	.	TRBD1	TRBJ2-7	TGTGCCAGCATGGACAGGGGAAGGGCAACCTACGAGCAGTACTTC	CASMDRGRATYEQYF
TRBV3-1/TRBV3-2	.	.	TRBJ2-4	TGTGCCAGCAGCCAAGATCTCAATGAGCTAGCCAAAAACATTCAGTACTTC	CASSQDLNELAKNIQYF
TRBV13	.	.	TRBJ1-1	TGTGCCAGCAGACTCGCCCCCGGTATAGCTGAAGCTTTCTTT	CASRLAPGIAEAFF
TRBV2	.	.	TRBJ1-4	TGTGCCAGCAGTCCGTTCGGAGGGATCTCTAATGAAAAACTGTTTTTT	CASSPFGGISNEKLFF
TRBV5-1	.	.	TRBJ1-1	TGCGCCAGCAGCTTAACCCGATACACTGAAGCTTTCTTT	CASSLTRYTEAFF
TRBV28	once	TRBD1	TRBJ2-1	TGTGCCAGCAGACCGGGACAGTACAATGAGCAGTTCTTC	CASRPGQYNEQFF
TRBV3-1/TRBV3-2	.	TRBD1	TRBJ1-2	TGTGCCAGCAGCCACCTAGCCAGGGGGACCTATGGCTACACCTTC	CASSHLARGTYGYTF
TRBV19	.	TRBD2	TRBJ2-1	TGTGCCAGTAGTATAGATCACAGCGGGACCTACAATGAGCAGTTCTTC	CASSIDHSGTYNEQFF
TRBV5-1	.	TRBD1	TRBJ1-1	TGCGCCAGCAGCATCGGACAGGGAACGAACACTGAAGCTTTCTTT	CASSIGQGTNTEAFF
TRBV27	.	.	TRBJ1-5	TGTGCCAGCATGGAGGGTGGAGGCAATCAGCCCCAGCATTTT	CASMEGGGNQPQHF
TRBV29-1	.	TRBD1	TRBJ2-5	TGCAGCGGCCACCAACAGGGGAGCGGAGAGACCCAGTACTTC	CSGHQQGSGETQYF
TRBV30	.	.	TRBJ1-4	TGTGCCTGGAGTGTACTCGGAAAACTGTTTTTT	CAWSVLGKLFF
TRBV5-1	.	.	TRBJ1-2	TGCGCCAGCAGCTTAAACCGGGGGACTAACTATGGCTACACCTTC	CASSLNRGTNYGYTF
TRBV27	.	TRBD2	TRBJ2-1	TGTGCCAGCAGTTTCAGCGGGAGGGCCTCCAATGAGCAGTTCTTC	CASSFSGRASNEQFF
TRBV5-1	.	.	TRBJ2-1	TGCGCCAGCAGCCTTGTTGGCAGGGGTTGGGACAATGAGCAGTTCTTC	CASSLVGRGWDNEQFF
TRBV18	.	TRBD2	TRBJ2-7	TGTGCCAGCTCACCACCGCTAGCGGGCTCCTACGAGCAGTACTTC	CASSPPLAGSYEQYF
TRBV4-1	.	.	TRBJ1-2	TGCGCCAGCAGCCAAGATCCCAGGGGCTATGGCTACACCTTC	CASSQDPRGYGYTF
TRBV29-1	.	.	TRBJ1-1	TGCAGCGTTGAAAGTTCGGGGGCAACTGAAGCTTTCTTT	CSVESSGATEAFF
TRBV6-4	many	TRBD2	TRBJ2-1	TGTGCCAGCAGTGCTAGCGGGGGGTCCTACAATGAGCAGTTCTTC	CASSASGGSYNEQFF
TRBV6-5	.	.	TRBJ1-3	TGTGCCAGCAGTTCTAGGTCGCCTGGAAACACCATATATTTT	CASSSRSPGNTIYF
TRBV5-4	.	.	TRBJ1-2	TGTGCCAGCAGCGCTACCGGGGGGAATAGGGGCTACACCTTC	CASSATGGNRGYTF
TRBV2	.	.	TRBJ2-2	TGTGCCAGCAGGCGGGGTCGGAGGGACACCGGGGAGCTGTTTTTT	CASRRGRRDTGELFF